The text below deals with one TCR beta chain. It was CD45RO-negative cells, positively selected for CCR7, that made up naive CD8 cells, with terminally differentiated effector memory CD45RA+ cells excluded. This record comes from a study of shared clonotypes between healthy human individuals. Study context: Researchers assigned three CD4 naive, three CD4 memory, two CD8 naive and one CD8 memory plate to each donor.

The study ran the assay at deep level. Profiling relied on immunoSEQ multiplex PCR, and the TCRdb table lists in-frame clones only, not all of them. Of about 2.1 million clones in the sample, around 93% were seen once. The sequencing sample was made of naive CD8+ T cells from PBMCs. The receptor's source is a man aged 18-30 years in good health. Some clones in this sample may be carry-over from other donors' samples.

The CDR3 nucleotides read TGTGCCAGTAGTTCCGGGAATAGCAATCAGCCCCAGCATTTT. Encoded protein: CASSSGNSNQPQHF. The chain links TRBV19 to TRBJ1-5, with unresolved D. Germline V CDR1 and CDR2: LNHDA, SQIVND (reference sequence). The V gene lost 5 bases and the J gene lost 0 bases, with 8 bases spanning the gap. This CDR3 contains 14 residues.